This T cell receptor beta chain was sequenced during a study of blood T cells in healthy people across ages. Study as a whole: T cells yielded about one barcoded beta molecule per two cells through template switching. General study points: Long-lived donors carried more naive CD4+ cells and greater diversity than aged donors.

The CDR3 is 16 amino acids. Deletions cut 4 bases from V and 1 base from J, with 19 bases between. CDR1 SQVTM and CDR2 ANQGSEA come from the germline V gene. The second PCR ran about 6 to 11 cycles with a sample-barcoded 5' primer and J-beta primers. TCRdb reanalysed the 5' RACE reads using MiXCR and keeps one entry per CDR3 protein. The sample lists 750,000 or so distinct CDR3 sequences, more than 20% occurring once. For this clonotype: Its antigen is as yet unknown.

These data also formed part of another study, on T cells of mothers and their children. That study adds: The entire RNA extract went into cDNA synthesis at approximately 1.6 ug per 15 ul. The second PCR's M1S primer added sample barcodes and 2-4 random nucleotides.

The TCR was taken from a boy between 10 and 17 years old in good health. The specimen sequenced was blood. The chain employs TRBV29-1 and TRBJ1-1; D ambiguous. CDR3 sequence: CSVARYAAGRNTEAFF. The CDR3 DNA reads as TGCAGCGTTGCTAGGTATGCTGCAGGACGGAACACTGAAGCTTTCTTT. The whole variable domain, remainder taken from reference TRBV29-1 and TRBJ1-1, is SAVISQKPSRDICQRGTSLTIQCQVDSQVTMMFWYRQQPGQSLTLIATANQGSEATYESGFVIDKFPISRPNLTFSTLTVSNMSPEDSSIYLCSVARYAAGRNTEAFFGQGTRLTVV.